The 21 T cell receptor beta chains listed next were all sequenced from one sample in a study of tumor-infiltrating lymphocytes in primary liver carcinoma. Co-extracting RNA and DNA was done with about 20-33 mg of unsorted bulk tissue as input. Production of TCR beta cDNA used around 500 ng total RNA together with a constant-region primer. The TCR beta library was amplified through three nested multiplex PCR rounds in a modified ARM-PCR procedure. Primers for the first two PCR rounds were TRBV1-TRBV30 forward primers and a C-beta reverse primer (approximately 9 cycles per round). TCRdb fed the multiplex PCR reads into MiXCR, producing one record per CDR3 protein. The sample lists tens of thousands of distinct CDR3 sequences; approximately 70% were seen once. The sequenced sample was liver tumor tissue from sampling region 1. Indicated subset: tumor region T1, superior pole. The receptors originated from a man aged 35 to 55 with primary liver carcinoma and hepatitis B virus infection.

Concerning this clonotype itself: A much larger clonotype is one base distant, so this may be a read error. This chain joins TRBV20-1 and TRBJ2-7, with 11 bases matching TRBD2. Germline lookup yields CDR1 DFQATT and CDR2 SNEGSKA (reference sequence). The CDR3 is 15 amino acids. The CDR3 loop is CSTRGLLAGGLEQYF. The CDR3 DNA reads as TGCAGTACTAGGGGCCTCCTAGCGGGAGGTTTGGAGCAGTACTTC.

The chain recombines TRBV11-1 with TRBJ2-3, with TRBD1 as a possible D gene (6 bases). Germline loops: CDR1 SGHAT, CDR2 FQDESV (reference sequence). The CDR3 contains 20 residues. The CDR3 coding sequence is TGTAACAGCAGCTCAGGCTACAGGGTCATAGCAGGAGTTTCTGGAGATACGCAGTATTTT. Its translation: CNSSSGYRVIAGVSGDTQYF.

The rearrangement links TRBV29-1 to TRBJ1-1, with D hard to call. The germline CDR1 and CDR2 sequences are SQVTM and ANQGSEA. Trimming cost V 3 bases and J 3 bases, with 8 bases left between them. CDR3 length: 12 residues. CDR3 DNA sequence: TGCAGCGTTGATGGGTGGGACACTGAAGCTTTCTTT. Translating gives CSVDGWDTEAFF.

This clonotype came up a few times. The V and J genes are TRBV15 and TRBJ2-7; TRBD1 matches at 8 bases. Trimming removed 3 bases from V and 7 bases from J; junction bases left unmatched: 5. CDR1 and CDR2 (germline): LNHNV, YYDKDF (reference sequence). The CDR3 loop spans 13 amino acids. This chain's CDR3 is CATSRDRVWEQYF. As DNA, the CDR3 is TGTGCCACCAGCAGGGACAGGGTTTGGGAGCAGTACTTC.

A word on this clonotype: Because it lacks the conserved phenylalanine or tryptophan at the end, this CDR3 is likely a read error. The chain is built from TRBV6-2 or TRBV6-3 and TRBJ2-6, with D unclear. The CDR3 runs 14 residues. Germline CDR1 is MNHEY and CDR2 is SVGEGT. CDR3 in amino acids: CTSSYTSGPNVLTS. DNA of the CDR3: TGTACCAGCAGTTACACCTCTGGGCCCAACGTCCTGACTTCC.

The sample holds a few counts of this clonotype. This clone may be a read error of a much larger clone one base away. The V gene is TRBV5-5, the J gene TRBJ2-2; no clear D. This CDR3 contains 13 residues. Trimming left V 3 bases short and J 7 bases short, with 10 bases between. Per germline, CDR1 SGHKS and CDR2 YYEKEE (reference sequence). CDR3 sequence (DNA): TGTGCCAGCAGCTCCCATCCCAGCGGGGAGCTGTTTTTT. It yields the protein CASSSHPSGELFF. The full variable domain, in which reference TRBV5-5 and TRBJ2-2 provide the parts outside the CDR3, is DAGVTQSPTHLIKTRGQQVTLRCSPISGHKSVSWYQQVLGQGPQFIFQYYEKEERGRGNFPDRFSARQFPNYSSELNVNALLLGDSALYLCASSSHPSGELFFGEGSRLTVL.

In the case of this clonotype: One end of the junction fails to match germline, which may point to a read error. The V and J genes are TRBV6-2 or TRBV6-3 and TRBJ2-7; tentative D call: TRBD2 (6 bases). CDR3 size: 14 residues. Germline CDR1 and CDR2: MNHEY and SVGEGT. CDR3 loop: CASSISRGNREQYF. The CDR3 DNA reads TGTGCCAGCAGCATATCAAGGGGCAATCGGGAGCAGTATTTC.

This clonotype was seen repeatedly, ten times or more. The chain couples TRBV12-3 or TRBV12-4 to TRBJ2-5, with TRBD2 identical over 7 bases. The J segment lost 3 bases and the V segment lost 6 bases, leaving 4 bases of the junction unmatched. The CDR3 runs 13 residues. DNA for the CDR3: TGTGCCAGCAGCGGGACTACCAAAGAGACCCAGTACTTC. Translating it yields CASSGTTKETQYF.

This clonotype appeared a single time. One end of the junction varies from germline; a read error may be responsible. J is TRBJ1-1 and V is TRBV29-1; 7 bases agree with TRBD1. There are 14 residues in the CDR3. CDR1 and CDR2 (germline): SQVTM, ANQGSEA. In DNA, the CDR3 is TGCAACGTTGCCCTCCGGGACAGAAACACTGAAGCTTTCTTT. This sequence encodes CNVALRDRNTEAFF.

This chain joins TRBV11-2 and TRBJ2-5; no firm D call. This CDR3 region has 12 residues. Germline CDR1 reads SGHAT; CDR2 reads FQNNGV. Trimming took off 0 bases at V and 11 bases at J, with 10 bases between the two ends. CDR3 in amino acids: CASSLEKRVQYF. The CDR3 DNA is TGTGCCAGCAGCTTAGAGAAAAGGGTACAGTACTTC.

This clonotype appeared a single time. The CDR3 does not end in the conserved phenylalanine or tryptophan, so this is likely a read error. The rearrangement joins TRBV10-3 to TRBJ1-1; D unclear. CDR1 and CDR2 from the germline V gene are ENHRY and SYGVKD. V dropped 2 bases and J dropped 1 base, with 5 bases sitting between them. The CDR3 has 13 amino acids. CDR3 DNA sequence: TGTGCCATCAGTGAGGGATCGAACACTGAAGCTTTCCTT. The encoded protein is CAISEGSNTEAFL.

The chain joins TRBV11-2 to TRBJ2-7, with no clear D. This CDR3 region has 15 residues. Germline CDR1 and CDR2: SGHAT and FQNNGV. V lost 5 bases to trimming and J lost 9 bases, with 23 bases between them. CDR3 bases: TGTGCCAGCAGCCCATCTGTGGGAATATCCTGCGGGCAGTACTTC. Encoded protein: CASSPSVGISCGQYF.

About this clonotype: No conserved phenylalanine or tryptophan is present at the end of the CDR3, so a read error is the likely explanation. CDR3 residues: CSGEHDRGRGSYEQYY. DNA of the CDR3: TGCAGTGGGGAACATGACAGGGGGCGAGGGTCCTACGAGCAGTACTAC. The rearrangement uses TRBV20-1 and TRBJ2-7, with TRBD1 matching over 10 bases. CDR1 is DFQATT, CDR2 SNEGSKA, per germline (reference sequence). V lost 7 bases, J lost 1 base, and 13 bases stayed unmatched. The CDR3 spans 16 residues.

There are many counts of this clonotype. This chain joins TRBV29-1 and TRBJ2-1; unclear D gene. The germline gives CDR1 SQVTM, CDR2 ANQGSEA. Trimming took off 5 bases at V and 9 bases at J, with 11 bases between the two ends. The CDR3 loop spans 11 amino acids. The CDR3: CSVHQVGEQFF. The CDR3 coding sequence is TGCAGCGTTCACCAGGTCGGTGAGCAGTTCTTC.

With respect to this clonotype: A much larger clone lies a single base off, so this may be a read error. V gene TRBV10-3 combines with J gene TRBJ1-4; the D is unclear. The V end lost 4 bases, the J end lost 8 bases, and 11 bases lay between the germline ends. There are 13 residues in the CDR3. Germline V gives CDR1 ENHRY, CDR2 SYGVKD. CDR3 residues: CAISVNPEEKLFF. CDR3 nucleotide sequence: TGTGCCATCAGTGTGAACCCCGAGGAAAAACTGTTTTTT.

There are many counts of this clonotype. The V gene is TRBV5-4, the J gene TRBJ2-4; 7 bases line up with TRBD1. This CDR3 spans 15 amino acids. The J segment lost 8 bases and the V segment lost 3 bases, leaving 11 bases of the junction unmatched. CDR1 SGHNT and CDR2 YYREEE come from the germline V gene (reference sequence). Here the CDR3 reads CASSSGQTLTDIQYF. The CDR3 DNA sequence: TGTGCCAGCAGCTCGGGACAGACGCTCACAGACATTCAGTACTTC.

In its sample, this clonotype was seen many times. The chain has TRBV4-1 and TRBJ2-6; unclear D gene. The CDR3 sequence is 16 residues long. Germline V gene data show CDR1 as MGHRA and CDR2 as YSYEKL. The V end was cut by 0 bases, the J end by 0 bases, with 6 bases between. CDR3 region: CASSQDGYSGANVLTF. The CDR3 coding sequence is TGCGCCAGCAGCCAAGATGGGTACTCTGGGGCCAACGTCCTGACTTTC.

This clonotype was recorded many times. The chain is built from TRBV6-1 and TRBJ2-7; no firm D call. Trimming pared 2 bases from V and 6 bases from J, leaving 8 bases between. From germline, CDR1 is MNHNS and CDR2 SASEGT. The CDR3 loop spans 12 amino acids. The CDR3 region has the DNA TGTGCCAGCAGTGAAATCGGGCGCGAGCAGTACTTC. Amino acids: CASSEIGREQYF.

The CDR3 protein is CVIGQDQPSYNEQFF. In nucleotides, the CDR3 is TGTGTCATCGGACAAGACCAGCCATCCTACAATGAGCAGTTCTTC. J is TRBJ2-1 and V is TRBV11-2; possible D gene TRBD1, 5 bases. The CDR3 has 15 amino acids. In germline, CDR1 is SGHAT, CDR2 FQNNGV.

Concerning this clonotype: This clone may be a read error of a much larger clone one base away. This chain joins TRBV28 and TRBJ1-3; D is ambiguous. This CDR3 is built from 13 residues. Germline values: CDR1 MDHEN, CDR2 SYDVKM. The V end lost 6 bases, the J end lost 4 bases, and 10 bases lay between the germline ends. This CDR3 reads CASSNSGGNTIYF. The CDR3 DNA is TGTGCCAGCAGCAATTCCGGCGGAAACACCATATATTTT.

About this clonotype: A read error may produce the germline difference seen at one junction end. This chain joins TRBV4-1 and TRBJ2-5; tentative D call: TRBD2 (5 bases). Germline CDR1 reads MGHRA; CDR2 reads YSYEKL. CDR3 length: 13 residues. The CDR3 region is CVSSQAASATQYF. The CDR3, as DNA: TGCGTCAGCAGTCAAGCGGCCAGTGCGACCCAGTACTTC.